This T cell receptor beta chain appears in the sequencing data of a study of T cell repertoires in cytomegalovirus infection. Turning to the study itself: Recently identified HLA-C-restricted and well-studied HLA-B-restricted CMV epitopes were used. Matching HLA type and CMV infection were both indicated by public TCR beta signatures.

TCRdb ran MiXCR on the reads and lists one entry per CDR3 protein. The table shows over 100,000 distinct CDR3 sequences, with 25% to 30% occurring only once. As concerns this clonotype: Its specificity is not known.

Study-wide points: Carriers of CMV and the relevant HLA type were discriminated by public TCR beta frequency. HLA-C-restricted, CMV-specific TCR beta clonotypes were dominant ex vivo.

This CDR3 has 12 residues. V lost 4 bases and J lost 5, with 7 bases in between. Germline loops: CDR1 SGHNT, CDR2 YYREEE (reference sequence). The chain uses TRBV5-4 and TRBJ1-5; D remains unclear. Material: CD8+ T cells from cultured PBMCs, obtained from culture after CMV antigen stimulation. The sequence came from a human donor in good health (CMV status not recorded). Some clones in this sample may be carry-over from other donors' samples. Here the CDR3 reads CASSTDDQPQHF. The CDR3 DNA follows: TGTGCCAGCAGCACGGACGATCAGCCCCAGCATTTT. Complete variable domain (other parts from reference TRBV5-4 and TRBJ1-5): ETGVTQSPTHLIKTRGQQVTLRCSSQSGHNTVSWYQQALGQGPQFIFQYYREEENGRGNFPPRFSGLQFPNYSSELNVNALELDDSALYLCASSTDDQPQHFGDGTRLSIL.